The 30 T cell receptor beta chains below were found in one sample sequenced in a study of cytomegalovirus exposure and HLA in healthy donors. Researchers ran the PCR with 60 Vbeta and 13 Jbeta primers. Sequenced by immunoSEQ multiplex PCR; TCRdb stores in-frame clones only, minus some. Of approximately 200,000 clones in the sample, about 79% are singletons; the top ten hold about 1.8%. What was sequenced was PBMCs. These receptor sequences come from a man aged 18 to 29 in good health and CMV-seronegative.

This chain uses TRBV7-9 with TRBJ1-2; D might be TRBD1 (6 bases). Germline CDR1 and CDR2: SEHNR and FQNEAQ (reference sequence). The CDR3 contains 14 residues. The V gene lost 5 bases and the J gene lost 14 bases, with 24 bases spanning the gap. CDR3 sequence (DNA): TGTGCCAGCAGCGAAACAAGGGACACTATGTTTAGGACCTTC. Translated, it gives CASSETRDTMFRTF. Full variable domain (missing parts from reference TRBV7-9 and TRBJ1-2): DTGVSQNPRHKITKRGQNVTFRCDPISEHNRLYWYRQTLGQGPEFLTYFQNEAQLEKSRLLSDRFSAERPKGSFSTLEIQRTEQGDSAMYLCASSETRDTMFRTFGSGTRLTVV.

The rearrangement uses TRBV5-4 and TRBJ2-7; 8 bases line up with TRBD2. The CDR3 has 16 residues. CDR1 is SGHNT, CDR2 YYREEE, per germline (reference sequence). Trimming cost V 1 base and J 5 bases; bases outside gene matches: 11. The CDR3 loop reads CASSLSGGATWDEQYF. The CDR3 DNA reads as TGTGCCAGCAGCTTGTCGGGGGGGGCAACCTGGGACGAGCAGTACTTC.

This clone has only a few counts. The chain uses TRBV4-3 and TRBJ2-1; TRBD2 aligns across 7 bases. V trimming: 0 bases; J trimming: 4 bases; junction bases outside the gene matches: 9. In germline, CDR1 is LGHNA, CDR2 YSLEER. CDR3 length: 17 residues. The CDR3 is CASSQDLARELYNEQFF. The CDR3 bases are TGCGCCAGCAGCCAAGATCTTGCGCGGGAGTTGTACAATGAGCAGTTCTTC.

V gene TRBV5-1 combines with J gene TRBJ2-5, with 7 bases lining up with TRBD1. Germline V gives CDR1 SGHRS, CDR2 YFSETQ. This CDR3 has 16 amino acids. The ends lost 4 bases at V and 3 bases at J; junction bases unmatched: 12. The CDR3 here is CASSLTLRQGEETQYF. In DNA, the CDR3 is TGCGCCAGCAGCCTAACACTCCGACAGGGTGAAGAGACCCAGTACTTC.

The chain recombines TRBV28 with TRBJ2-5; D not resolved. V gave up 5 bases and J gave up 2 bases, with 12 bases separating them. Germline CDR1 is MDHEN and CDR2 is SYDVKM. CDR3 size: 14 residues. In DNA form, the CDR3 reads TGTGCCAGCAGTGAAACTACCCTGCAAGAGACCCAGTACTTC. It translates to CASSETTLQETQYF.

The chain employs TRBV9 and TRBJ2-7; D is perhaps TRBD2 (5 bases). CDR1 and CDR2 (germline): SGDLS, YYNGEE. This CDR3 is built from 14 residues. V gave up 0 bases and J gave up 6 bases, with 13 bases separating them. The CDR3 spells CASSVEGESGEQYF. CDR3 nucleotide sequence: TGTGCCAGCAGCGTAGAGGGAGAGTCGGGCGAGCAGTACTTC.

The V call is TRBV7-3, the J call TRBJ2-1, with 9 nucleotides matching TRBD2. The CDR3 has 15 amino acids. Germline lookup yields CDR1 SGHTA and CDR2 FQGTGA. J was trimmed by 5 bases and V by 1 base; bases with no gene match: 3. DNA for the CDR3: TGTGCCAGCAGCTTAATAGCGGGAGTACACAATGAGCAGTTCTTC. Its protein product is CASSLIAGVHNEQFF.

This chain's CDR3 is CASSQTGGSYEQYF. The CDR3 DNA sequence: TGCGCCAGCAGCCAGACAGGGGGTTCCTACGAGCAGTACTTC. The chain recombines TRBV4-3 with TRBJ2-7; 9 bases line up with TRBD1. CDR1 and CDR2 from the germline V gene are LGHNA and YSLEER. There are 14 residues in the CDR3. V was clipped by 3 bases and J by 1 base; unmatched bases: 1.

The V call is TRBV7-2, the J call TRBJ2-7; a weak D match, TRBD2 (6 bases). The germline V gene encodes CDR1 SGHTA and CDR2 FQGNSA. V was clipped by 3 bases and J by 3 bases, with 15 bases between them. The CDR3 is 15 residues long. Here the CDR3 reads CASSLARDWYYEQYF. The CDR3 bases are TGTGCCAGCAGCTTGGCCCGGGACTGGTACTACGAGCAGTACTTC.

This chain uses TRBV28 with TRBJ1-3, with TRBD1 as a possible D gene (5 bases). This CDR3 is built from 15 residues. Germline V gene lookup returns CDR1 MDHEN and CDR2 SYDVKM. Trimming took off 3 bases at V and 0 bases at J, with 9 bases between the two ends. The CDR3 sequence: CASSLTVPSGNTIYF. The CDR3 bases are TGTGCCAGCAGTTTGACAGTCCCCTCTGGAAACACCATATATTTT. Variable domain in full (rest from reference TRBV28 and TRBJ1-3): DVKVTQSSRYLVKRTGEKVFLECVQDMDHENMFWYRQDPGLGLRLIYFSYDVKMKEKGDIPEGYSVSREKKERFSLILESASTNQTSMYLCASSLTVPSGNTIYFGEGSWLTVV.

V gene TRBV2 combines with J gene TRBJ1-5; D is uncertain. The CDR3 is 15 amino acids. Between the trimmed V and J ends, which lost 3 bases and 5 bases, there was a span of 14 bases. From germline, CDR1 is SNHLY and CDR2 FYNNEI. In DNA, the CDR3 is TGTGCCAGCAGTGAGTCAGGCACCAATTATCAGCCCCAGCATTTT. Its translation is CASSESGTNYQPQHF. Full variable domain (rest looked up from reference TRBV2 and TRBJ1-5): EPEVTQTPSHQVTQMGQEVILRCVPISNHLYFYWYRQILGQKVEFLVSFYNNEISEKSEIFDDQFSVERPDGSNFTLKIRSTKLEDSAMYFCASSESGTNYQPQHFGDGTRLSIL.

This chain connects TRBV5-4 to TRBJ2-2; TRBD1 might be the D (6 bases). The ends were cut back, 0 bases at V and 3 bases at J, with 9 bases in the middle. The CDR3 runs to 15 residues. Germline-derived CDR1 and CDR2 are SGHNT and YYREEE (reference sequence). The CDR3 nucleotides are TGTGCCAGCAGCTTGGCAGGGGTAGACACCGGGGAGCTGTTTTTT. It encodes CASSLAGVDTGELFF. The whole variable domain, remainder taken from reference TRBV5-4 and TRBJ2-2, is ETGVTQSPTHLIKTRGQQVTLRCSSQSGHNTVSWYQQALGQGPQFIFQYYREEENGRGNFPPRFSGLQFPNYSSELNVNALELDDSALYLCASSLAGVDTGELFFGEGSRLTVL.

Details on this clone: One end of the junction is discordant with germline, which a read error may explain. The genes are TRBV5-6 and TRBJ1-2, with D maybe TRBD1 (6 bases). This CDR3 is 14 amino acids long. Germline CDR1 is SGHDT and CDR2 is YYEEEE. The chain's CDR3 is CASSLQGGSHGYAF. CDR3 DNA sequence: TGTGCCAGCAGCTTACAGGGTGGTTCGCATGGCTACGCCTTC.

This chain connects TRBV15 to TRBJ2-1, with 11 nucleotides matching TRBD1. CDR3 size: 14 residues. Trimming at V came to 3 bases and at J to 8 bases, leaving 3 bases not matched to a gene. Germline V gene sequence: CDR1 LNHNV, CDR2 YYDKDF (reference sequence). DNA for the CDR3: TGTGCCACCAGCAGGGGACAGGGGGAGCATGAGCAGTTCTTC. As protein: CATSRGQGEHEQFF.

V gene TRBV7-8 combines with J gene TRBJ2-7, with 7 bases matching TRBD1. This CDR3 spans 13 amino acids. The V segment lost 6 bases and the J segment 6 bases; nucleotides outside the gene matches: 8. Germline CDR1 reads SGHVS; CDR2 reads FQNEAQ. The CDR3 bases are TGTGCCAGCAGTTCCGACAGGGCTTTCGAGCAGTACTTC. Its translation: CASSSDRAFEQYF. Supplemented by reference TRBV7-8 and TRBJ2-7, the full variable domain reads GAGVSQSPRYKVAKRGQDVALRCDPISGHVSLFWYQQALGQGPEFLTYFQNEAQLDKSGLPSDRFFAERPEGSVSTLKIQRTQQEDSAVYLCASSSDRAFEQYFGPGTRLTVT.

The chain recombines TRBV4-2 with TRBJ2-1, with D perhaps matching TRBD1 (5 bases). This CDR3 is 17 amino acids long. Trimming removed 0 bases at V and 0 bases at J, with 12 bases between. The V gene's germline CDR1 is LGHNA and CDR2 YNFKEQ. The CDR3 spells CASSQDSQESSYNEQFF. The CDR3 DNA reads as TGTGCCAGCAGCCAAGATTCACAGGAAAGCTCCTACAATGAGCAGTTCTTC.

J is TRBJ1-4 and V is TRBV5-6; 9 nucleotides align to TRBD1. The CDR3 loop spans 17 amino acids. Trimming cost V 3 bases and J 4 bases; bases outside gene matches: 10. Germline loops: CDR1 SGHDT, CDR2 YYEEEE. The CDR3: CASSWGQGRGGNEKLFF. CDR3 sequence (DNA): TGTGCCAGCAGCTGGGGACAGGGCCGAGGGGGTAATGAAAAACTGTTTTTT.

The V and J genes are TRBV19 and TRBJ1-5, with 7 bases identical to TRBD1. This CDR3 contains 14 residues. After removal of 7 bases from V and 1 base from J, the junction contained 4 bases not matched to a gene. Germline V gene data show CDR1 as LNHDA and CDR2 as SQIVND (reference sequence). The DNA for the CDR3 is TGTGCCAGTACCGACAGGGCCAGCAATCAGCCCCAGCATTTT. Its translation: CASTDRASNQPQHF.

The chain is built from TRBV7-3 and TRBJ2-3, with 7 bases aligning to TRBD2. Per the germline V gene, CDR1 is SGHTA and CDR2 is FQGTGA. The length of the CDR3 is 16 residues. The trim removed 4 bases at V and 1 base at J, leaving 8 bases unmatched. CDR3 residues: CASSSSGAHRTDTQYF. Written as DNA, the CDR3 is TGTGCCAGCAGCTCCAGCGGGGCCCATCGCACAGATACGCAGTATTTT.

The chain couples TRBV2 to TRBJ2-2; D may be TRBD1 (6 bases). Germline V CDR1 and CDR2: SNHLY, FYNNEI. The CDR3 length is 14 residues. Trimming cost V 6 bases and J 5 bases, with 13 bases left between them. The CDR3 coding sequence is TGTGCCAGCAGGCCGGGACACATAACCGGGGAGCTGTTTTTT. Protein sequence: CASRPGHITGELFF.

The chain combines TRBV28 with TRBJ1-2, with 7 bases lining up with TRBD1. CDR3 length equals 16 residues. The V gene end was trimmed by 11 bases and the J gene end by 0 bases; junction bases not matched to a gene: 15. CDR1 is MDHEN, CDR2 SYDVKM, per germline. CDR3 loop: CAVHLLPGQTNYGYTF. In nucleotides, the CDR3 is TGTGCCGTACACTTACTCCCGGGACAGACTAACTATGGCTACACCTTC.

This clone was counted between two and nine times. The rearrangement links TRBV28 to TRBJ1-1; a weak D match, TRBD1 (5 bases). In germline, CDR1 is MDHEN, CDR2 SYDVKM. V was cut by 6 bases and J by 8 bases, with 16 bases left in between. The CDR3 covers 13 residues. CDR3 DNA: TGTGCCAGCAGATTAGGAGGGGTTTCAGAAGCTTTCTTT. It translates to CASRLGGVSEAFF.

The chain uses TRBV11-2 and TRBJ2-3; 9 bases fit TRBD1. Germline CDR1 reads SGHAT; CDR2 reads FQNNGV. The CDR3 runs 13 residues. The V and J ends lost 4 bases and 4 bases, in that order; junction bases with no gene match: 0. CDR3 DNA: TGTGCCAGCAGCTGGACAGGGGCAGATACGCAGTATTTT. Protein: CASSWTGADTQYF.

The CDR3, as DNA: TGTGCCAGCAGTTTACAGGGGGCTAGCGATGAGCAGTTCTTC. Translating gives CASSLQGASDEQFF. The rearrangement links TRBV6-5 to TRBJ2-1; 9 bases fit TRBD1. This CDR3 has 14 residues. With V trimmed by 4 bases and J by 8 bases, 6 bases remained unmatched. Looked up from germline, CDR1 is MNHEY and CDR2 is SVGAGI.

The chain links TRBV9 to TRBJ2-7; a weak D match, TRBD2 (6 bases). The V and J ends lost 0 bases and 5 bases respectively, with 12 bases between them. The CDR3 has 14 amino acids. CDR1 and CDR2 from the germline V gene are SGDLS and YYNGEE. The CDR3 nucleotides are TGTGCCAGCAGCGTAGTCGGGGGAGACGACGAGCAGTACTTC. It codes for CASSVVGGDDEQYF.

For the CDR3, the DNA is TGTGCCAGTAGTGACACAGGTGAGCAGTACTTC. Protein sequence: CASSDTGEQYF. The chain joins TRBV19 to TRBJ2-7; possible D gene TRBD1, 5 bases. The CDR3 is made up of 11 amino acids. The ends were cut back, 5 bases at V and 7 bases at J, with 9 bases in the middle. Germline V gives CDR1 LNHDA, CDR2 SQIVND (reference sequence). Complete variable domain (other parts from reference TRBV19 and TRBJ2-7): DGGITQSPKYLFRKEGQNVTLSCEQNLNHDAMYWYRQDPGQGLRLIYYSQIVNDFQKGDIAEGYSVSREKKESFPLTVTSAQKNPTAFYLCASSDTGEQYFGPGTRLTVT.

The chain is built from TRBV29-1 and TRBJ2-7; TRBD2 matches 10 bases. CDR3 length equals 15 residues. The V gene end was trimmed by 7 bases and the J gene end by 3 bases; junction bases not matched to a gene: 12. Germline-derived CDR1 and CDR2 are SQVTM and ANQGSEA. CDR3 bases: TGCAGCGCCTTGTCTGGGACTAGCGATTTCTACGAGCAGTACTTC. Translation: CSALSGTSDFYEQYF.

This sequence joins TRBV5-4 and TRBJ2-3; TRBD2 matches 8 bases. Trimming removed 2 bases from V and 0 bases from J; junction bases left unmatched: 2. Per germline, CDR1 SGHNT and CDR2 YYREEE (reference sequence). The CDR3 is 15 residues long. CDR3 residues: CASSFSSGSTDTQYF. CDR3 coding DNA: TGTGCCAGCAGCTTTTCTAGCGGGAGCACAGATACGCAGTATTTT.

This rearrangement joins TRBV5-4 to TRBJ1-2, with TRBD1 identical over 7 bases. This CDR3 is built from 14 residues. From germline, CDR1 is SGHNT and CDR2 YYREEE (reference sequence). V shed 4 bases and J 3 bases; nucleotides not matched to a gene: 6. CDR3 region: CASSPQGTYYGYTF. CDR3 nucleotide sequence: TGTGCCAGCAGCCCACAGGGGACCTACTATGGCTACACCTTC. The variable domain in full, with the rest retrieved from reference TRBV5-4 and TRBJ1-2, is ETGVTQSPTHLIKTRGQQVTLRCSSQSGHNTVSWYQQALGQGPQFIFQYYREEENGRGNFPPRFSGLQFPNYSSELNVNALELDDSALYLCASSPQGTYYGYTFGSGTRLTVV.

The chain has TRBV5-1 and TRBJ2-1; TRBD2 aligns across 10 bases. V was clipped by 0 bases and J by 3 bases; unmatched bases: 6. The CDR3 is 17 residues long. Germline loops: CDR1 SGHRS, CDR2 YFSETQ. CDR3 DNA: TGCGCCAGCAGCTTGGCCGCTCGGACTAGCGGCTACAATGAGCAGTTCTTC. Amino acid sequence: CASSLAARTSGYNEQFF.